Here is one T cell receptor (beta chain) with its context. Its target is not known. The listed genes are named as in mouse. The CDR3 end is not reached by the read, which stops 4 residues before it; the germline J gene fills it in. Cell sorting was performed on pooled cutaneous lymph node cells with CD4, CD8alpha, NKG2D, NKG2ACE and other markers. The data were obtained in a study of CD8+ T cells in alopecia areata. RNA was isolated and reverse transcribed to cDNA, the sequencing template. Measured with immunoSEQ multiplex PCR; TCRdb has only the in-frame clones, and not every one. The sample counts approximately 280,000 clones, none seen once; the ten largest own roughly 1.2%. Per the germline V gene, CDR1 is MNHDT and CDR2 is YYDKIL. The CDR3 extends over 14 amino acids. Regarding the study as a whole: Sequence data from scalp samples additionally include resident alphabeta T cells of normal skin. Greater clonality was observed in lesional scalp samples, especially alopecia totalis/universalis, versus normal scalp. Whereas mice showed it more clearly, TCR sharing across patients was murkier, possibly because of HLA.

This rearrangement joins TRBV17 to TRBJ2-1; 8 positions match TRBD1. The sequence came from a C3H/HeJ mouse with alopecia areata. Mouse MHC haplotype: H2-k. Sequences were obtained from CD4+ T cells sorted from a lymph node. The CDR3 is CASSRSRGLAEQFF. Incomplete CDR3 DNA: TGTGCTAGCAGTAGATCCAGGGGGCTAGCT.